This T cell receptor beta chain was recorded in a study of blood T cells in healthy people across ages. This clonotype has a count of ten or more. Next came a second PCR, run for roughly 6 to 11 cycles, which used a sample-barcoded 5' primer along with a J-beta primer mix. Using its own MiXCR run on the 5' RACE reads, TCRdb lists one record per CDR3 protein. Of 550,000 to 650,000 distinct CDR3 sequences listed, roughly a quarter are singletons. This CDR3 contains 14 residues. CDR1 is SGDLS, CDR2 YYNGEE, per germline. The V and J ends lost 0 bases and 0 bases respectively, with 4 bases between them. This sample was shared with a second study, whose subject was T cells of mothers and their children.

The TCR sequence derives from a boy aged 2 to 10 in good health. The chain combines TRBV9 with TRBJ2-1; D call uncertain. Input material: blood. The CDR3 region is CASSVDRSYNEQFF. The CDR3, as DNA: TGTGCCAGCAGCGTAGACCGCTCCTACAATGAGCAGTTCTTC.